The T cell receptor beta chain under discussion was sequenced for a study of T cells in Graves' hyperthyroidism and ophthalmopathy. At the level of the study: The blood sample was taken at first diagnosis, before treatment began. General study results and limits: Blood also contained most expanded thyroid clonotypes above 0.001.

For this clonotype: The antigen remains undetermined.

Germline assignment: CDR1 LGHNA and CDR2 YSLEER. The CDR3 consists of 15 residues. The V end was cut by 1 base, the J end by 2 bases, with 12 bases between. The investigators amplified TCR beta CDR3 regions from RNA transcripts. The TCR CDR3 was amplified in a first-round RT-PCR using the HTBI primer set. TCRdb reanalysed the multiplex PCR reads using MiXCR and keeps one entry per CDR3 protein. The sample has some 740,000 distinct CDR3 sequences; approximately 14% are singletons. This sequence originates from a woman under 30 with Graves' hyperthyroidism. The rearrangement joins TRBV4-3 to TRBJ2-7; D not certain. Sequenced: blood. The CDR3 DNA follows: TGCGCCAGCAGCCAAGGCGATAGACCCCCCTACGAGCAGTACTTC. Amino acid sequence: CASSQGDRPPYEQYF.